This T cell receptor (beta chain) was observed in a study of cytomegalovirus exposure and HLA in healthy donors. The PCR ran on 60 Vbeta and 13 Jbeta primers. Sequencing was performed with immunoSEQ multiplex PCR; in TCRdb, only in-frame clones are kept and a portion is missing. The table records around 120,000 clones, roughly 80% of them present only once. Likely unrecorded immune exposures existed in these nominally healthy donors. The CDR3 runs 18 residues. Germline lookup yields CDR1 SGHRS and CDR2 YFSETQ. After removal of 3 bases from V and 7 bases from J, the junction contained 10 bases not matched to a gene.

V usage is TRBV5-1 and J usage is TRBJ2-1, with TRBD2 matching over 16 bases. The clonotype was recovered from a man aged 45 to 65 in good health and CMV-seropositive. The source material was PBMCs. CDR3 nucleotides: TGCGCCAGCAGCTCGGAAAAACCGGGACTAGCGGGAGGGAATGAGCAGTTCTTC. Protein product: CASSSEKPGLAGGNEQFF.